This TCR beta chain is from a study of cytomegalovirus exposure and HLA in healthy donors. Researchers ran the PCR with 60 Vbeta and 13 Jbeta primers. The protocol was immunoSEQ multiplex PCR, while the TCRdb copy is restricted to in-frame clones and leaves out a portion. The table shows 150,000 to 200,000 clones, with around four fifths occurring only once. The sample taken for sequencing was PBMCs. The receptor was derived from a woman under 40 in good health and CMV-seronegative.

The CDR3: CSVKGAGEQYF. As DNA, the CDR3 is TGCAGCGTTAAGGGGGCAGGCGAGCAGTACTTC. The chain combines TRBV29-1 with TRBJ2-7, with 7 bases matching TRBD1. CDR1 and CDR2 from the germline V gene are SQVTM and ANQGSEA. There are 11 residues in the CDR3. Unmatched junction bases numbered 4, after V lost 5 bases and J lost 6 bases.